The sequence of this T cell receptor (beta chain) was determined in a study of identical twins. Donors uniformly comprised healthy Caucasians. TCRdb recomputed calls from the 5' RACE reads with MiXCR, one row per CDR3 protein. The data contain approximately 690,000 distinct CDR3 sequences, roughly 6.2% of them singletons. As regards this clonotype: Its antigen is not identified.

The CDR3 length is 16 residues. Trimming at V came to 6 bases and at J to 9 bases, leaving 14 bases not matched to a gene. CDR1 is KGHSH, CDR2 LQKENI, per germline. Whole-study findings and limits: The study found excess low generation probability among twin-shared out-of-frame alpha sequences.

The sample taken for sequencing was naive T cells sorted from blood. This rearrangement joins TRBV18 to TRBJ2-1, with 10 bases lining up with TRBD2. The TCR sequence derives from a man aged 18 to 30 in good health. The CDR3 DNA follows: TGTGCCAGCTCGCAATTTGAGCGGGAGGGCTCCGGTGAGCAGTTCTTC. It is translated as CASSQFEREGSGEQFF.